This TCR beta chain is from a study of T cells in women clearing cervical HPV infection. Study overall: No precancer developed; the control's incident HPV16 infection cleared within 12 months. The study's findings and limits: Combining TCR richness with V gene abundances gave approximately 0.8 AUC.

This CDR3 contains 13 residues. With 7 bases clipped from V and 5 bases from J, the junction kept 4 bases outside the gene matches. Germline V CDR1 and CDR2: LNHDA, SQIVND (reference sequence). MY09/MY11 PCR detected cervical HPV DNA; dot-blot assigned genotypes. Repertoires were generated with immunoSEQ multiplex PCR, while TCRdb's copy carries only in-frame clones and drops some. Its table records approximately 30,000 clones. A note on this clone: Its antigen remains unknown. The CDR3 end lies 3 residues beyond the end of the read and is filled in from the germline J gene.

The chain is built from TRBV19 and TRBJ1-2, with 10 positions matching TRBD1. The clonotype originates from a woman between 18 and 70 years old with a cervical HPV16 infection that either progressed to CIN3+ or cleared (not recorded which). The sequencing sample was made of blood buffy coat. The CDR3 bases that were read are TGTGCCAGTAATCCGGGACAGGGGTATGGC. Protein product: CASNPGQGYG. The CDR3 in its entirety is CASNPGQGYGYTF. Full variable domain (remainder filled in from reference TRBV19 and TRBJ1-2): DGGITQSPKYLFRKEGQNVTLSCEQNLNHDAMYWYRQDPGQGLRLIYYSQIVNDFQKGDIAEGYSVSREKKESFPLTVTSAQKNPTAFYLCASNPGQGYGYTFGSGTRLTVV.